This T cell receptor (beta chain) was recovered during a study of T cells in Graves' hyperthyroidism and ophthalmopathy. Study-wide background: Peripheral blood collection took place at initial diagnosis, before any treatment.

Amplification of TCR beta CDR3 regions was performed using RNA transcripts as template. In the first-round RT-PCR of the TCR CDR3, the HTBI primer set was used. TCRdb ran MiXCR on the multiplex PCR reads and lists one entry per CDR3 protein. The top ten hold roughly 25% of the sample, which has some 350,000 distinct CDR3 sequences, 15% to 18% seen once. Blood from later-ophthalmopathy patients was taken at first hyperthyroidism diagnosis. This clonotype showed up many times. The CDR3 sequence is 16 residues long. Looked up from germline, CDR1 is LGHNA and CDR2 is YSLEER. Trimming cost V 3 bases and J 8 bases; bases outside gene matches: 12.

The sample taken for sequencing was blood. This clonotype was sampled from a woman aged 18-30 years with Graves' hyperthyroidism that later progressed to Graves' ophthalmopathy. V gene TRBV4-3 combines with J gene TRBJ1-4, with 7 bases aligning to TRBD1. CDR3 bases: TGCGCCAGCAGCCAGGTCACAGGGGAGGGCTTGGAAAAACTGTTTTTT. This sequence encodes CASSQVTGEGLEKLFF.